Presented here are 14 T cell receptor beta chains from one specimen sequenced in a study of cytomegalovirus exposure and HLA in healthy donors (dated by TCRdb to about 2017). The library was generated by the immunoSEQ multiplex PCR assay. For the multiplex PCR, a mixture combining 60 forward primers for TCR Vbeta segments and 13 reverse primers for TCR Jbeta segments was used. TCRdb carries this immuneACCESS record with in-frame sequences only. Its versions omit some clonotypes, under half of them owing to an unresolved V gene in the studies checked, with the rest unexplained. Here the sample has roughly 160,000 clones; roughly 79% occur a single time. Around 3.1% of the sample belongs to the ten largest clones. Sequenced material: PBMCs. The source is a woman aged 50 to 65 in good health and CMV-seropositive.

The CDR3 loop reads CASSAGASGYNEQFF. The CDR3 coding sequence is TGTGCCAGCAGTGCTGGGGCTAGCGGGTACAATGAGCAGTTCTTC. This chain connects TRBV6-5 to TRBJ2-1; 8 bases map to TRBD2. Germline V gene sequence: CDR1 MNHEY, CDR2 SVGAGI. The ends lost 5 bases at V and 4 bases at J; junction bases unmatched: 7. The length of the CDR3 is 15 residues.

The V gene is TRBV4-1, the J gene TRBJ1-1, with D perhaps matching TRBD1 (6 bases). The CDR3 has 18 amino acids. Germline lookup yields CDR1 MGHRA and CDR2 YSYEKL. Trimming cost V 5 bases and J 0 bases, with 22 bases left between them. CDR3 in amino acids: CASSANPTGPWMNTEAFF. For the CDR3, the DNA is TGCGCCAGCAGCGCCAACCCGACAGGACCGTGGATGAACACTGAAGCTTTCTTT.

The rearrangement links TRBV5-6 to TRBJ2-1; D uncertain. The V gene lost 0 bases and the J gene lost 1 base, with 8 bases spanning the gap. Per germline, CDR1 SGHDT and CDR2 YYEEEE. The CDR3 is 15 amino acids. CDR3 region: CASSLGPVSYNEQFF. The CDR3 region has the DNA TGTGCCAGCAGCTTGGGGCCAGTGTCCTACAATGAGCAGTTCTTC.

The chain recombines TRBV15 with TRBJ2-3, with 11 positions matching TRBD1. This CDR3 is built from 17 residues. Germline CDR1 and CDR2: LNHNV and YYDKDF (reference sequence). V gave up 2 bases and J gave up 0 bases; unmatched junction bases: 4. The CDR3 sequence is CATSRRTGGTSTDTQYF. The CDR3 DNA reads as TGTGCCACCAGCAGACGGACAGGGGGCACTAGCACAGATACGCAGTATTTT.

The rearrangement uses TRBV6-6 and TRBJ2-5; TRBD2 is a possible D gene (6 bases). The V end lost 8 bases, the J end lost 4 bases, and 20 bases lay between the germline ends. CDR1 is MNHNY, CDR2 SVGAGI, per germline (reference sequence). The CDR3 runs 15 residues. CDR3 DNA: TGTGCCAGCTCATGGGCCGCGGGGTCAGGAGAGACCCAGTACTTC. It specifies CASSWAAGSGETQYF.

This clone was detected only once. This chain joins TRBV19 and TRBJ2-1; TRBD2 agrees at 7 bases. V gave up 5 bases and J gave up 15 bases; unmatched junction bases: 16. Germline CDR1 and CDR2: LNHDA and SQIVND (reference sequence). The CDR3 extends over 14 amino acids. The CDR3 reads CASSPSGFRPWWFF. In DNA form, the CDR3 reads TGTGCCAGTAGTCCTAGCGGCTTTCGTCCGTGGTGGTTCTTC.

The gene calls are TRBV7-6 and TRBJ2-1, with 9 bases matching TRBD2. There are 15 residues in the CDR3. J was trimmed by 3 bases and V by 3 bases; bases with no gene match: 3. Germline CDR1 is SGHVS and CDR2 is FNYEAQ. The chain's CDR3 is CASSFSGSVYNEQFF. In DNA, the CDR3 is TGTGCCAGCAGCTTTAGCGGGAGCGTCTACAATGAGCAGTTCTTC.

The rearrangement uses TRBV19 and TRBJ1-1; maybe TRBD1 (6 bases). Germline values: CDR1 LNHDA, CDR2 SQIVND (reference sequence). V was clipped by 4 bases and J by 9 bases, with 21 bases between them. The CDR3 consists of 15 residues. The CDR3 protein is CASSTLLGPGDKAFF. The CDR3, as DNA: TGTGCCAGTAGTACTCTTTTGGGGCCCGGGGACAAAGCTTTCTTT.

The chain couples TRBV19 to TRBJ1-5, with D unclear. V was shortened by 5 bases and J by 4 bases, with 9 bases between the two germline ends. CDR3 size: 13 residues. Germline CDR1 LNHDA, CDR2 SQIVND (reference sequence). In nucleotides, the CDR3 is TGTGCCAGTAGTCCCTCGGGAAATCAGCCCCAGCATTTT. This encodes CASSPSGNQPQHF.

The chain employs TRBV5-1 and TRBJ2-5; the match to TRBD1 covers 10 bases. The ends lost 0 bases at V and 5 bases at J; junction bases unmatched: 4. The germline V gene has CDR1 SGHRS and CDR2 YFSETQ. This CDR3 is 15 amino acids long. CDR3 nucleotides: TGCGCCAGCAGCTTGGGACAGGGGGCCGGCGAGACCCAGTACTTC. Its protein is CASSLGQGAGETQYF.

The genes are TRBV9 and TRBJ1-2; 9 bases match TRBD1. Trimming took 3 bases from V and 4 from J; bases not matched to a gene: 4. CDR3 size: 14 residues. Germline assignment: CDR1 SGDLS and CDR2 YYNGEE. CDR3 nucleotide sequence: TGTGCCAGCAGCGGGGGACAGGGCCTCTATGGCTACACCTTC. Amino acid sequence: CASSGGQGLYGYTF. Together with reference TRBV9 and TRBJ1-2, the CDR3 gives the full variable domain: DSGVTQTPKHLITATGQRVTLRCSPRSGDLSVYWYQQSLDQGLQFLIQYYNGEERAKGNILERFSAQQFPDLHSELNLSSLELGDSALYFCASSGGQGLYGYTFGSGTRLTVV.

The table lists this clone with a few counts. The chain joins TRBV7-6 to TRBJ1-2; perhaps TRBD1 as D (6 bases). Germline CDR1 and CDR2: SGHVS and FNYEAQ. The V end lost 5 bases, the J end lost 2 bases, and 12 bases lay between the germline ends. The CDR3 runs to 14 residues. The CDR3 nucleotides are TGTGCCAGCAGCCCTCGGGACACGAACTATGGCTACACCTTC. Its translation: CASSPRDTNYGYTF.

In its sample, this clone was seen a few times. The CDR3 nucleotides are TGTGCCAGCAATTGGCAGGGCTATGTGGGCTACACCTTC. It yields the protein CASNWQGYVGYTF. The rearrangement links TRBV2 to TRBJ1-2; tentatively, D is TRBD1 (5 bases). Germline V CDR1 and CDR2: SNHLY, FYNNEI. V gave up 7 bases and J gave up 8 bases, with 17 bases separating them. This CDR3 contains 13 residues. The whole variable domain, filled in from reference TRBV2 and TRBJ1-2, reads EPEVTQTPSHQVTQMGQEVILRCVPISNHLYFYWYRQILGQKVEFLVSFYNNEISEKSEIFDDQFSVERPDGSNFTLKIRSTKLEDSAMYFCASNWQGYVGYTFGSGTRLTVV.

V usage is TRBV6-6 and J usage is TRBJ1-1; D unclear. CDR3 length: 12 amino acids. CDR1 and CDR2 (germline): MNHNY, SVGAGI (reference sequence). The ends were cut back, 2 bases at V and 1 base at J, with 2 bases in the middle. CDR3 amino acids: CASSYRNTEAFF. The CDR3 DNA follows: TGTGCCAGCAGTTACCGGAACACTGAAGCTTTCTTT.